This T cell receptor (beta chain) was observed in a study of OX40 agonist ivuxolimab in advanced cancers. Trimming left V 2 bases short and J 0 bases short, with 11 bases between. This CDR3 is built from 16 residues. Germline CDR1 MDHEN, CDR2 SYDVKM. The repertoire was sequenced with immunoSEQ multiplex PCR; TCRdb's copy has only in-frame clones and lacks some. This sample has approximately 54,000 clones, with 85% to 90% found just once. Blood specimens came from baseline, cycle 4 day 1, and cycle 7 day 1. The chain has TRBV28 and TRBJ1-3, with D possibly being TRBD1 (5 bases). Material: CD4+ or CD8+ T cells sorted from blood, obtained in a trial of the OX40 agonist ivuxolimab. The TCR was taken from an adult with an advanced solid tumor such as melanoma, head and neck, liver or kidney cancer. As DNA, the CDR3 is TGTGCCAGCAGTTTACGGGGGGTAGACTCTGGAAACACCATATATTTT. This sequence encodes CASSLRGVDSGNTIYF.